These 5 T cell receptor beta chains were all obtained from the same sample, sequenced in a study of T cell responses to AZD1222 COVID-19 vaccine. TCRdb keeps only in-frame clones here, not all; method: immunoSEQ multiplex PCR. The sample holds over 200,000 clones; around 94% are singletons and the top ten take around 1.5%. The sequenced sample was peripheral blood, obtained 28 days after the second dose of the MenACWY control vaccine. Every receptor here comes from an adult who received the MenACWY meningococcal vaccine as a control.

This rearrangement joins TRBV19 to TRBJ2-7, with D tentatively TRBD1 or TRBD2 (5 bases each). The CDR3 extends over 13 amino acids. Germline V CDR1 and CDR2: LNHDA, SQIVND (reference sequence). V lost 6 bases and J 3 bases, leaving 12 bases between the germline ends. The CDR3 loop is CASSSGSVYEQYF. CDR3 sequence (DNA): TGTGCCAGTAGCTCAGGGAGCGTCTACGAGCAGTACTTC.

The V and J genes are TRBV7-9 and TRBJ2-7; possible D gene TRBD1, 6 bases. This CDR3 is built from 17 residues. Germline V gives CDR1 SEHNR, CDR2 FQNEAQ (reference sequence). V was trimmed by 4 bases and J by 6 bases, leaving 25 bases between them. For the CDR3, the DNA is TGTGCCAGCAGCTCACCACCCGGACAGTCCGGTGTTAGCGAGCAGTACTTC. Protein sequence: CASSSPPGQSGVSEQYF. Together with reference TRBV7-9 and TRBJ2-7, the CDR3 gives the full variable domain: DTGVSQNPRHKITKRGQNVTFRCDPISEHNRLYWYRQTLGQGPEFLTYFQNEAQLEKSRLLSDRFSAERPKGSFSTLEIQRTEQGDSAMYLCASSSPPGQSGVSEQYFGPGTRLTVT.

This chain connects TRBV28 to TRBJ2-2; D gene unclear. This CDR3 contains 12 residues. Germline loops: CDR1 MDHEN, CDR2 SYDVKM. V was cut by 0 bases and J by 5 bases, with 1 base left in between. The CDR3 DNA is TGTGCCAGCAGTTTATGGACCGGGGAGCTGTTTTTT. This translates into CASSLWTGELFF.

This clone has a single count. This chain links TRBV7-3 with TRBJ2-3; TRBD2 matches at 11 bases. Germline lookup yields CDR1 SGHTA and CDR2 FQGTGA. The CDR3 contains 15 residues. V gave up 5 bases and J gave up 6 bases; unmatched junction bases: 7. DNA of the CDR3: TGTGCCAGCAGCCCAATAGCGGGGGGGCCGGATACGCAGTATTTT. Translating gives CASSPIAGGPDTQYF.

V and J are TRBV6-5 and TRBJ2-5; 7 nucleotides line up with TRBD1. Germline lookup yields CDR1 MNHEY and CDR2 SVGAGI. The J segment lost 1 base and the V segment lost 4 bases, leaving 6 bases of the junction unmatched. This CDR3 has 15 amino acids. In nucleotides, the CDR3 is TGTGCCAGCAGTTTCTCCCGGGACAGCCAAGAGACCCAGTACTTC. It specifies CASSFSRDSQETQYF.